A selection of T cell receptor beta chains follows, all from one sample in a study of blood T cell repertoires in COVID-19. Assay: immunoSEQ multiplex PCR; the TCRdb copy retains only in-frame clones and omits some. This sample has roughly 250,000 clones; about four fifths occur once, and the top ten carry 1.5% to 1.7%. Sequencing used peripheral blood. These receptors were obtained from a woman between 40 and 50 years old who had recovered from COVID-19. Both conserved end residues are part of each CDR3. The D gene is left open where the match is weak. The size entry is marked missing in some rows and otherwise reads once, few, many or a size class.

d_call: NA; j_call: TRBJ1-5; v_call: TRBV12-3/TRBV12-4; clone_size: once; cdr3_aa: CASLGQLNQPQHF; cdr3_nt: TGTGCCAGCCTGGGCCAGCTCAATCAGCCCCAGCATTTT
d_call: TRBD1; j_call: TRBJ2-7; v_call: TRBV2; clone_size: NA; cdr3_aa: CASRTGQGTYEQYF; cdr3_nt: TGTGCCAGCAGGACGGGACAGGGGACCTACGAGCAGTACTTC
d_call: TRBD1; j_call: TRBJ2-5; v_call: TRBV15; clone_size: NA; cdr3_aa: CATSRRTGVKETQYF; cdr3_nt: TGTGCCACCAGCAGAAGAACAGGGGTCAAAGAGACCCAGTACTTC
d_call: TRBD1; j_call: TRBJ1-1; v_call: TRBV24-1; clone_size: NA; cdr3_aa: CATISDRVYTEAFF; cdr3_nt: TGTGCCACCATCTCCGACAGGGTTTATACTGAAGCTTTCTTT
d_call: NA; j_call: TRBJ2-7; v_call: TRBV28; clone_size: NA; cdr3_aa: CASSLAISGRYEQYF; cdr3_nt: TGTGCCAGCAGCCTCGCCATATCAGGTCGGTACGAGCAGTACTTC
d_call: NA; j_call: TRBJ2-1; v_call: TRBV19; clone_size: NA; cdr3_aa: CASSIDQAGSYNEQFF; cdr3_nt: TGTGCCAGTAGTATAGATCAGGCAGGGTCCTACAATGAGCAGTTCTTC
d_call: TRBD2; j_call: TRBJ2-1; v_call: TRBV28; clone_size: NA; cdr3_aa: CASSPRLAGSLYNEQFF; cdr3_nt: TGTGCCAGCAGTCCGCGACTAGCTGGATCCCTTTACAATGAGCAGTTCTTC
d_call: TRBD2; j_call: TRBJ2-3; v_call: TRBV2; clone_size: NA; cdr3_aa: CASSGTAGGTDTQYF; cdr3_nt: TGTGCCAGCAGTGGCACAGCGGGGGGAACGGATACGCAGTATTTT
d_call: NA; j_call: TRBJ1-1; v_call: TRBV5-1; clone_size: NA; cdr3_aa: CASSLGLQPNTEAFF; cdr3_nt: TGCGCCAGCAGCTTGGGGTTACAACCGAACACTGAAGCTTTCTTT
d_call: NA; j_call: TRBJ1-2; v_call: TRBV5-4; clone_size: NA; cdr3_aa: CASSLDRDGYTF; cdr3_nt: TGTGCCAGCAGCTTGGACCGGGATGGCTACACCTTC
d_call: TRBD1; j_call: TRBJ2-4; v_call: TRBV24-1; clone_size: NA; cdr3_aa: CATSDPGQGANIQYF; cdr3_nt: TGTGCCACCAGTGACCCTGGACAGGGGGCGAACATTCAGTACTTC
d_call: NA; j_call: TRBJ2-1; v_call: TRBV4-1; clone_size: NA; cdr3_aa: CASSQEGQSNEQFF; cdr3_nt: TGCGCCAGCAGCCAAGAGGGGCAGTCCAATGAGCAGTTCTTC
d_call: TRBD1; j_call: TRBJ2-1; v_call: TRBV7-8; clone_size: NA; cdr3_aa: CASSTGPGQGWNEQFF; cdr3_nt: TGTGCCAGCAGCACGGGACCGGGACAGGGGTGGAATGAGCAGTTCTTC
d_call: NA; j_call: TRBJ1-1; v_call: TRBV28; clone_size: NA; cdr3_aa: CASRNRAEAFF; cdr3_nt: TGTGCCAGCAGAAACAGGGCTGAAGCTTTCTTT
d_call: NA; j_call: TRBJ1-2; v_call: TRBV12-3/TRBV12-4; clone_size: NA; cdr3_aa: CASSLRGRVGYTF; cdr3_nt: TGTGCCAGCAGTTTACGGGGGAGGGTTGGCTACACCTTC
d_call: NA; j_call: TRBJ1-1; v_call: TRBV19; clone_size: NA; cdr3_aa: CASNGENTEAFF; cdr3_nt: TGTGCCAGTAACGGGGAGAACACTGAAGCTTTCTTT
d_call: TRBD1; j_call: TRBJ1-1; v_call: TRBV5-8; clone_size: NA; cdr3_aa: CASSLIFTGEFTEAFF; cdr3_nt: TGTGCCAGCAGCTTGATATTTACAGGGGAGTTCACTGAAGCTTTCTTT
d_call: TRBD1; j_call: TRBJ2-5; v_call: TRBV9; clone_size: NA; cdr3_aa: CASSGDRGFETQYF; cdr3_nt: TGTGCCAGCAGCGGAGACAGGGGTTTCGAGACCCAGTACTTC
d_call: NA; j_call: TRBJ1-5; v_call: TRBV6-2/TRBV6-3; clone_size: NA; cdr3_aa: CASSYGLDSSHSNQPQHF; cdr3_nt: TGTGCCAGCAGTTACGGATTGGACAGCTCCCATAGCAATCAGCCCCAGCATTTT
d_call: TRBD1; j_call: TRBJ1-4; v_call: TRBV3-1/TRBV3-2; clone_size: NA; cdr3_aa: CASARTGANEKLFF; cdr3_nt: TGTGCCAGCGCCAGGACAGGTGCTAATGAAAAACTGTTTTTT
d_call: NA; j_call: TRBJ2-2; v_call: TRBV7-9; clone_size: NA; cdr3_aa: CASSPQGTGGELFF; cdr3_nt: TGTGCCAGCAGCCCGCAGGGTACGGGCGGGGAGCTGTTTTTT
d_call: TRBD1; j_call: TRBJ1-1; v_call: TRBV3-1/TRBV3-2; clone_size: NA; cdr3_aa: CASSQGGGLPGAFF; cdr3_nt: TGTGCCAGCAGCCAAGGAGGGGGCTTGCCTGGGGCTTTCTTT
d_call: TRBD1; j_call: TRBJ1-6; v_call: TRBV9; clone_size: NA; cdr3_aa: CASSVWDSGYSPLHF; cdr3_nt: TGTGCCAGCAGCGTATGGGACAGCGGATATTCACCCCTCCACTTT
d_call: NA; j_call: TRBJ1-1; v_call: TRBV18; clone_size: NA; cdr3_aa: CASSLNRDTEAFF; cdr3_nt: TGTGCCAGCTCACTCAACAGGGACACTGAAGCTTTCTTT
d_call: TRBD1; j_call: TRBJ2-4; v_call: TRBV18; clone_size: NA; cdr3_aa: CASSPPRTGGLTKNIQYF; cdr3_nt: TGTGCCAGCTCACCACCCCGGACAGGGGGCCTTACCAAAAACATTCAGTACTTC
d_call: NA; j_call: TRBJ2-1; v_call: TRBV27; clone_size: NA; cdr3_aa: CASRLAGGSYNEQFF; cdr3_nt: TGTGCCAGCAGGCTTGCCGGGGGCTCCTACAATGAGCAGTTCTTC
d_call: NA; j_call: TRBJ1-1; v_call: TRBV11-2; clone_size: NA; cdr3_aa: CASSLMTENTEAFF; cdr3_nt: TGTGCCAGCAGCCTAATGACAGAGAACACTGAAGCTTTCTTT
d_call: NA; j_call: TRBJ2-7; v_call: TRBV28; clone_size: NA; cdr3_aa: CASSLTQLEREQYF; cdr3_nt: TGTGCCAGCAGTTTGACGCAGCTGGAGAGGGAGCAGTACTTC
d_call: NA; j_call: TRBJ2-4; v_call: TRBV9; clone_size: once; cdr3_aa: CASSGDSTDLAKNIQYF; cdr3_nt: TGTGCCAGCAGCGGGGACTCCACGGACTTAGCCAAAAACATTCAGTACTTC
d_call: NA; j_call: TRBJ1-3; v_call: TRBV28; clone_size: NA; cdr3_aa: CASRDSSGNTIYF; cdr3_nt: TGTGCCAGCAGGGACAGCTCTGGAAACACCATATATTTT
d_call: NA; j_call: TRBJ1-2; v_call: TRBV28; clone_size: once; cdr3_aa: CASSQRTNYGYTF; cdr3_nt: TGTGCCAGCAGTCAACGAACAAACTATGGCTACACCTTC
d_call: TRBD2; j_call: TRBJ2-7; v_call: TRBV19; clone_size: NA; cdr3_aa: CASSPMRGANYEQYF; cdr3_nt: TGTGCCAGTAGTCCCATGCGGGGGGCTAACTACGAGCAGTACTTC
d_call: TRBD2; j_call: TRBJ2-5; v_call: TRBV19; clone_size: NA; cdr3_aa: CASSIVLGRGETQYF; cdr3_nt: TGTGCCAGTAGTATCGTCCTGGGGAGGGGAGAGACCCAGTACTTC
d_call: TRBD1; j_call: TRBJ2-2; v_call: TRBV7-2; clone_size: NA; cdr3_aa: CASRKGTGWTGELFF; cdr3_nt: TGTGCCAGCAGAAAGGGGACAGGGTGGACCGGGGAGCTGTTTTTT
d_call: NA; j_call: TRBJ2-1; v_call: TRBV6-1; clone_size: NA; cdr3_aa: CASSELASSYNEQFF; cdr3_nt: TGTGCCAGCAGTGAATTAGCCTCCTCCTACAATGAGCAGTTCTTC
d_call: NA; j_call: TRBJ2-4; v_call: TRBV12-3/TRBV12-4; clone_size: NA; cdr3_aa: CASSSGGVDIQYF; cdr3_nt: TGTGCCAGCAGCTCCGGAGGGGTAGACATTCAGTACTTC
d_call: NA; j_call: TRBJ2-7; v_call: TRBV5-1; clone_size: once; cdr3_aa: CASSLDPASDVGPYEQYF; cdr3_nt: TGCGCCAGCAGCTTGGATCCCGCTAGCGATGTGGGCCCCTACGAGCAGTACTTC
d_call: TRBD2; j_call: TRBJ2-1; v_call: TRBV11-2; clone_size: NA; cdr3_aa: CASSPRVGGGREQFF; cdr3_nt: TGTGCCAGCAGCCCGCGTGTTGGCGGGGGGCGTGAGCAGTTCTTC
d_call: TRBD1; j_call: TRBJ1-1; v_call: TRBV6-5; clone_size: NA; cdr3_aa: CASSPTGLNTEAFF; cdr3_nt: TGTGCCAGCAGCCCGACAGGGCTGAACACTGAAGCTTTCTTT
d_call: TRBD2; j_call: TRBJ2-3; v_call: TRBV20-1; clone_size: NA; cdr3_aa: CSASKVAGVTDTQYF; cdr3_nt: TGCAGTGCTAGTAAGGTAGCGGGGGTCACAGATACGCAGTATTTT
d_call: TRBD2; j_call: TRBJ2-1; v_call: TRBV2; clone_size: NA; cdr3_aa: CASSENGAGTKQFF; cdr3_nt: TGTGCCAGCAGTGAAAATGGGGCCGGGACTAAGCAATTCTTC
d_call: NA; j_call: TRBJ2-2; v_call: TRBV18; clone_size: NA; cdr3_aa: CASSNSQGAGELFF; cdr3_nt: TGTGCCAGCTCGAACTCTCAAGGGGCCGGGGAGCTGTTTTTT
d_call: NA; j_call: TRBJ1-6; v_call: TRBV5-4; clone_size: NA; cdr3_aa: CASSLTRAGDSPLHF; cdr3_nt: TGTGCCAGCAGCTTAACCAGGGCAGGGGATTCACCCCTCCACTTT
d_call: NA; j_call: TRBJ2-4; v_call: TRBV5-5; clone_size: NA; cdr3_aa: CASSLRLAVKNIQYF; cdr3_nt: TGTGCCAGCAGCTTGAGGTTAGCGGTAAAAAACATTCAGTACTTC